The clone carrying this T cell receptor (beta chain) was found a few times. CDR3 size: 14 residues. CDR1 is SGHRS, CDR2 YFSETQ, per germline. Trimming left V 4 bases short and J 5 bases short, with 15 bases between. Semi-nested PCR with Nested Universal Primer A followed constant-region reverse priming of full-length variable regions. In TCRdb, the 5' RACE reads were re-called with MiXCR into one record per CDR3 protein. The repertoire has roughly 50,000 distinct CDR3 sequences, about 15% of them found once; the top ten carry under 2.5%. Purified naive CD4+ T cells were depleted of CD25+ Tregs. The sequence derives from a female donor with breast cancer. The V gene is TRBV5-1, the J gene TRBJ2-5, with a tentative D call TRBD2 (5 bases). The sequencing sample was made of naive CD4+ T cells sorted from blood. As to subset: naive CD4+ T cells, CD4+CD45RA+CD25-. The CDR3 loop reads CASSPPGRRETQYF. CDR3 sequence (DNA): TGCGCCAGCAGCCCACCGGGAAGACGGGAGACCCAGTACTTC.